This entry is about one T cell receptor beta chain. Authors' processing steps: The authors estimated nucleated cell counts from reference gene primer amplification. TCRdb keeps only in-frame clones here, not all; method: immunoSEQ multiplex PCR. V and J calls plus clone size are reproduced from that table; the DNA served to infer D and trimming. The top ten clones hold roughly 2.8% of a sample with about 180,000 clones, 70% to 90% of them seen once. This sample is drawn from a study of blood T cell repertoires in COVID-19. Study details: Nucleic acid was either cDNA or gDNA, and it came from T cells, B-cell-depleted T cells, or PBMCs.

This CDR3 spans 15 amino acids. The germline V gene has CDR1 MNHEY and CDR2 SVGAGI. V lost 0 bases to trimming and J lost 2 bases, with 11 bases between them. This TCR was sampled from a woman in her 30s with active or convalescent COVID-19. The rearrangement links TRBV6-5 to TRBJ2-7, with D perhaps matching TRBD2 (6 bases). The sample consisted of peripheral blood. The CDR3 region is CASSYSSGGAYEQYF. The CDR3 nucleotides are TGTGCCAGCAGTTACTCGAGCGGCGGGGCCTACGAGCAGTACTTC.